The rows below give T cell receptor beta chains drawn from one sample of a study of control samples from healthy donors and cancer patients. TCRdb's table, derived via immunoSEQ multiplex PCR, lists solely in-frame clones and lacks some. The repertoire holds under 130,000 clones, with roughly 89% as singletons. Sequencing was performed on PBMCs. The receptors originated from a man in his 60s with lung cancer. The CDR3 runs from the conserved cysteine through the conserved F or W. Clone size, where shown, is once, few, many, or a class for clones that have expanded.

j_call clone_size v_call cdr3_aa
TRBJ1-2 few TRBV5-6 CASSFRDRSFGGGYTF
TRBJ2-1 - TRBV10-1 CASSVDSYNEQFF
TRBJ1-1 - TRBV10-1 CASSAGMETEAFF
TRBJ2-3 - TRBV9 CASSVDRTSGGDTQYF
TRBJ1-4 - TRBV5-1 CASSNDGEKLFF
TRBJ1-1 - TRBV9 CASSVEWRAEAFF
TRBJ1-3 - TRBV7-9 CASSREGLHGNTIYF
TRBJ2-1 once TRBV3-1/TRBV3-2 CASSQGSGREEQFF
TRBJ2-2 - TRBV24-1 CATSDVLGIADTGELFF
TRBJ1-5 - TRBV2 CASSAGTGGTQPQHF
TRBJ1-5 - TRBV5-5 CASSVQGRGAQPQHF
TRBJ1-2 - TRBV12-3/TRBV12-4 CASRYYEDGYTF
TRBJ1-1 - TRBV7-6 CASSLRGGSTEAFF
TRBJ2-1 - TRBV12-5 CASGPQLERVFF
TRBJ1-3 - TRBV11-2 CASSLQRAGNTIYF
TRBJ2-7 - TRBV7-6 CASSQGQGLYEQYF
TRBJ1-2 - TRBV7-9 CASSSRSAGNYGYTF
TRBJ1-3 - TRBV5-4 CAGSSGSQGAGGNTIYF
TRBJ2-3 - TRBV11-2 CASSLDPDSAIDTQYF
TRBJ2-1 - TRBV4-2 CASSQLRGSNNEQFF
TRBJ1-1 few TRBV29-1 CSVTPTGNTEAFF
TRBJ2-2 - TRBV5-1 CASSVSTVSNTGELFF
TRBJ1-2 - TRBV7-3 CASSSTGQALVYGYTF
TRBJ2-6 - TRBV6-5 CASSFGAGGANVLTF
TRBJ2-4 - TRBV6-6 CASSYEDIQYF
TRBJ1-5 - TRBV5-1 CASSLTQGGQPQHF
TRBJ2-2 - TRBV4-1 CASSPYNTGELFF
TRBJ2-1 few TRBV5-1 CASRPERGEQFF
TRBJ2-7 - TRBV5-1 CASSTGTGVAYEQYF
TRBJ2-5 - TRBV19 CATPGGGETQYF
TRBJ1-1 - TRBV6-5 CASTFRTGRSTEAFF
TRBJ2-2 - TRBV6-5 CASSYTKQGMSGELFF
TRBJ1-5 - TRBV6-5 CASSITYYSNQPQHF
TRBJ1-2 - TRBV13 CASSSTWGGLDGYTF
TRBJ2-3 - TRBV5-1 CASSLARGVADTQYF
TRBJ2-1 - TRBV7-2 CASSLAWGENEQFF
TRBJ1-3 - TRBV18 CASSPDAINTIYF
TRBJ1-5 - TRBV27 CASSFGGTNQPQHF
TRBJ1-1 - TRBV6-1 CASSEIGVAAEAFF
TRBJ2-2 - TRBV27 CPTSSQTRGGRTGELFF
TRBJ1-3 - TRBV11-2 CASTLGNRGGGNTIYF
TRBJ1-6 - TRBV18 CASSPQDSGNSPLHF